These T cell receptor beta chains were read from a single sample in a study of T cell responses to AZD1222 COVID-19 vaccine. Only in-frame clones appear in the TCRdb table, and some are missing; sequencing was by immunoSEQ multiplex PCR. The repertoire holds some 170,000 clones, 90% to 95% seen once, with 4.5% to 5.5% in the top ten. Sequencing was performed on peripheral blood, taken 28 days after the second AZD1222 dose. The source of these receptors is an adult who received the AZD1222 COVID-19 vaccine. The CDR3 runs from the conserved cysteine through the conserved F or W. Fields, in order: clone size, V gene, D gene, J gene, CDR3 protein, CDR3 DNA. A D gene is named only where the DNA matches it firmly. The size entry is marked missing in some rows and otherwise reads once, few, many or a size class.

NA,TRBV27,NA,TRBJ1-2,CASSLDVYSYGYTF,TGTGCCAGCAGTTTAGACGTTTATTCCTATGGCTACACCTTC
NA,TRBV6-5,TRBD1,TRBJ1-2,CASSYGQGEGYTF,TGTGCCAGCAGTTACGGACAGGGGGAAGGCTACACCTTC
NA,TRBV3-1/TRBV3-2,NA,TRBJ1-5,CASSQDSGKNQPQHF,TGTGCCAGCAGCCAAGATTCAGGCAAGAATCAGCCCCAGCATTTT
NA,TRBV5-4,TRBD1,TRBJ1-6,CASSKQTGSNSPLHF,TGTGCCAGCAGCAAACAGACAGGGTCTAATTCACCCCTCCACTTT
once,TRBV30,NA,TRBJ1-1,CAWTSIGAWAEAFF,TGTGCCTGGACGTCCATCGGGGCGTGGGCTGAAGCTTTCTTT
NA,TRBV2,TRBD1,TRBJ1-5,CASSEGTGAGQPQHF,TGTGCCAGCAGTGAAGGGACAGGGGCGGGTCAGCCCCAGCATTTT
NA,TRBV6-5,NA,TRBJ2-1,CASSYSLGSEQFF,TGTGCCAGCAGTTACTCGCTTGGAAGTGAGCAGTTCTTC
NA,TRBV15,NA,TRBJ1-6,CATSRTGGNSPLHF,TGTGCCACCAGCAGGACGGGGGGAAATTCACCCCTCCACTTT
NA,TRBV5-6,NA,TRBJ1-2,CASSLGAGGIRAAGYTF,TGTGCCAGCAGCTTGGGAGCTGGCGGGATTAGGGCGGCTGGCTACACCTTC
NA,TRBV7-2,NA,TRBJ1-3,CASSLTGDSGNTIYF,TGTGCCAGCAGCTTAACTGGGGATTCTGGAAACACCATATATTTT
NA,TRBV24-1,NA,TRBJ2-6,CATSDSRPSGANVLTF,TGTGCCACCAGTGACTCCAGACCCTCTGGGGCCAACGTCCTGACTTTC
NA,TRBV6-5,TRBD1,TRBJ2-7,CASSRDSYEQYF,TGTGCCAGCAGTCGGGACAGCTACGAGCAGTACTTC
once,TRBV6-5,TRBD2,TRBJ2-1,CASSYSSSGMYNEQFF,TGTGCCAGCAGTTACTCGTCTAGCGGGATGTACAATGAGCAGTTCTTC
NA,TRBV9,NA,TRBJ2-7,CASSAATGTVSYEQYF,TGTGCCAGCAGCGCCGCTACCGGGACGGTTTCCTACGAGCAGTACTTC
NA,TRBV2,NA,TRBJ1-3,CASSGQTSSGNTIYF,TGTGCCAGCAGTGGCCAGACAAGCTCTGGAAACACCATATATTTT
NA,TRBV13,NA,TRBJ2-1,CASSTGQNEQFF,TGTGCCAGCAGCACCGGACAAAATGAGCAGTTCTTC
NA,TRBV27,NA,TRBJ1-6,CASSFRTDRPPLHF,TGTGCCAGCAGTTTTCGGACAGACAGGCCACCCCTCCACTTT
NA,TRBV3-1/TRBV3-2,NA,TRBJ1-2,CASTSRGGSYGYTF,TGTGCCAGCACCTCGCGGGGGGGAAGCTATGGCTACACCTTC
once,TRBV6-1,NA,TRBJ1-6,CASSEIWGGSYNSPLHF,TGTGCCAGCAGTGAAATCTGGGGTGGGTCCTATAATTCACCCCTCCACTTT
NA,TRBV7-2,NA,TRBJ1-1,CASSPPRVLGTEAFF,TGTGCCAGCAGCCCACCCAGGGTCCTTGGCACTGAAGCTTTCTTT
NA,TRBV6-5,TRBD2,TRBJ2-7,CASRVLAGEEQYF,TGTGCCAGCAGGGTGCTAGCGGGAGAGGAGCAGTACTTC
NA,TRBV18,NA,TRBJ2-1,CASSPPGRSSYNEQFF,TGTGCCAGCTCACCTCCGGGCAGAAGCTCCTACAATGAGCAGTTCTTC
NA,TRBV5-6,TRBD2,TRBJ2-7,CASSLTSGPSSYEQYF,TGTGCCAGCAGCTTGACTAGCGGGCCGAGCTCCTACGAGCAGTACTTC
NA,TRBV7-2,NA,TRBJ2-3,CASSLTQSTTDTQYF,TGTGCCAGCAGCTTAACCCAGAGTACCACAGATACGCAGTATTTT
NA,TRBV5-1,NA,TRBJ2-7,CASSAHRSSGYEQYF,TGCGCCAGCAGCGCTCATCGGAGTTCGGGGTACGAGCAGTACTTC
NA,TRBV27,TRBD1,TRBJ1-2,CASRLTGDYGYTF,TGTGCCAGCAGGCTTACAGGGGACTATGGCTACACCTTC
NA,TRBV18,NA,TRBJ1-5,CASSPGGLGNQPQHF,TGTGCCAGCTCACCCGGAGGGCTGGGCAATCAGCCCCAGCATTTT
NA,TRBV10-3,TRBD1,TRBJ1-2,CAIRMGQEQNYGYTF,TGTGCCATCAGGATGGGACAGGAGCAAAACTATGGCTACACCTTC
NA,TRBV4-1,NA,TRBJ2-1,CASSQDNDYNEQFF,TGCGCCAGCAGCCAAGATAACGATTACAATGAGCAGTTCTTC
NA,TRBV30,NA,TRBJ1-5,CAWSRVGNQPQHF,TGTGCCTGGAGCAGGGTAGGCAATCAGCCCCAGCATTTT
NA,TRBV5-1,TRBD1,TRBJ1-4,CASSQQGGNEKLFF,TGCGCCAGCAGCCAGCAGGGGGGGAATGAAAAACTGTTTTTT
NA,TRBV27,NA,TRBJ2-1,CASSFYSSYNEQFF,TGTGCCAGCAGTTTCTACAGCTCCTACAATGAGCAGTTCTTC
once,TRBV6-5,NA,TRBJ2-7,CASTPGGDRERQYF,TGTGCCAGCACCCCAGGGGGGGATCGGGAGAGGCAGTACTTC
NA,TRBV12-2,NA,TRBJ2-5,CASRLGGPGLARETQYF,TGTGCAAGTCGCTTAGGGGGACCGGGACTAGCACGGGAGACCCAGTACTTC
NA,TRBV11-3,TRBD2,TRBJ2-2,CASSIRTSGKVGELFF,TGTGCCAGCAGCATAAGGACTAGCGGGAAAGTCGGGGAGCTGTTTTTT
NA,TRBV29-1,NA,TRBJ1-2,CSVEYRGDGYTF,TGCAGCGTTGAATATCGAGGGGATGGCTACACCTTC
NA,TRBV21-1,NA,TRBJ2-7,CASSPGVVAGGAEQYF,NA
NA,TRBV24-1,NA,TRBJ2-1,CATSDLGGNYNEQFF,TGTGCCACCAGTGATTTAGGAGGCAACTACAATGAGCAGTTCTTC
NA,TRBV12-3/TRBV12-4,NA,TRBJ2-1,CASSYGRVGEQFF,TGTGCCAGCAGTTATGGACGAGTTGGTGAGCAGTTCTTC
NA,TRBV15,NA,TRBJ1-2,CATSGPGTSGYTF,TGTGCCACCAGCGGCCCGGGGACTTCTGGCTACACCTTC
NA,TRBV6-2/TRBV6-3,TRBD1,TRBJ1-1,CASSYSGQGVTEAFF,TGTGCCAGCAGTTACTCGGGACAGGGGGTTACTGAAGCTTTCTTT
few,TRBV7-9,NA,TRBJ1-1,CASSRGSQMNTEAFF,TGTGCCAGCAGCCGTGGCAGCCAGATGAACACTGAAGCTTTCTTT
once,TRBV2,NA,TRBJ1-2,CASSVYQRVLNYGYTF,TGTGCCAGCAGTGTATATCAGCGCGTCCTTAACTATGGCTACACCTTC
NA,TRBV3-1/TRBV3-2,NA,TRBJ1-1,CASSQDRERKAFF,TGTGCCAGCAGCCAAGACAGGGAGAGGAAAGCTTTCTTT
NA,TRBV12-5,NA,TRBJ2-3,CASGFWSGQGTDTQYF,TGTGCTAGTGGTTTCTGGTCGGGACAAGGCACAGATACGCAGTATTTT
NA,TRBV6-2/TRBV6-3,NA,TRBJ1-1,CASSYPQVTEAFF,TGTGCCAGCAGTTACCCACAGGTCACTGAAGCTTTCTTT
NA,TRBV24-1,NA,TRBJ2-1,CATSASLGLDSYNEQFF,TGTGCCACCAGTGCCTCCCTGGGCCTTGATTCCTACAATGAGCAGTTCTTC
NA,TRBV19,TRBD2,TRBJ2-2,CASSQRLAENTGELFF,TGTGCCAGTAGTCAGCGACTAGCGGAGAACACCGGGGAGCTGTTTTTT
once,TRBV2,NA,TRBJ1-3,CASSEIGSGNTIYF,TGTGCCAGCAGTGAAATTGGCTCTGGAAACACCATATATTTT
NA,TRBV19,NA,TRBJ1-2,CASSDRNYGYTF,TGTGCCAGTTCGGACCGCAACTATGGCTACACCTTC
NA,TRBV9,NA,TRBJ1-5,CASSVGSGSNQPQHF,TGTGCCAGCAGCGTAGGGTCAGGTAGCAATCAGCCCCAGCATTTT
NA,TRBV7-2,NA,TRBJ2-2,CASSLAGLNTGELFF,TGTGCCAGCAGCTTAGCGGGGCTGAACACCGGGGAGCTGTTTTTT
NA,TRBV6-2/TRBV6-3,NA,TRBJ2-1,CASSYLEDYNEQFF,TGTGCCAGCAGTTATTTGGAGGACTACAATGAGCAGTTCTTC
NA,TRBV6-6,NA,TRBJ1-5,CASTDRGSTNQPQHF,TGTGCCAGCACCGACCGGGGGAGTACGAATCAGCCCCAGCATTTT
NA,TRBV29-1,NA,TRBJ2-1,CSARTDSYNEQFF,TGCAGCGCACGGACAGACTCCTACAATGAGCAGTTCTTC
NA,TRBV4-2,NA,TRBJ1-3,CASSQAGGNTIYF,TGTGCCAGCAGCCAAGCGGGGGGAAACACCATATATTTT
NA,TRBV4-1,NA,TRBJ2-2,CASSQDGRPGELFF,TGCGCCAGCAGCCAGGACGGGCGACCCGGGGAGCTGTTTTTT
NA,TRBV7-6,TRBD1,TRBJ1-1,CASSSQAGGFNTEAFF,TGTGCCAGCAGCTCCCAAGCAGGGGGCTTTAATACTGAAGCTTTCTTT